The T cell receptor beta chain described here comes from a study of blood T cell repertoires in COVID-19. Overall study context: Acute and convalescent COVID-19 specimens originated in the United States, Italy and Spain. PBMCs, B-cell-depleted T cells, or T cells provided the cDNA or gDNA that made up the material.

With V trimmed by 3 bases and J by 1 base, 2 bases remained unmatched. From germline, CDR1 is SGHNT and CDR2 YYREEE (reference sequence). CDR3 length: 14 amino acids. In the original processing: Estimates of nucleated cell counts were drawn from the amplification of reference gene primers. Data came from immunoSEQ multiplex PCR; TCRdb stores just in-frame clones and leaves some out. V and J calls and clone size are those listed in that table; D and trimming were worked out from the DNA. This sample carries more than 100,000 clones, 89% of them seen once, and the ten largest clones take roughly 3.6%. The sequenced material came from peripheral blood. The chain carries TRBV5-4 and TRBJ1-1; TRBD1 matches at 8 bases. This receptor was identified in a woman aged 55-70 years with acute or convalescent COVID-19. The DNA for the CDR3 is TGTGCCAGCAGCTCCAGGGGGCCGAACACTGAAGCTTTCTTT. This gives the protein CASSSRGPNTEAFF.